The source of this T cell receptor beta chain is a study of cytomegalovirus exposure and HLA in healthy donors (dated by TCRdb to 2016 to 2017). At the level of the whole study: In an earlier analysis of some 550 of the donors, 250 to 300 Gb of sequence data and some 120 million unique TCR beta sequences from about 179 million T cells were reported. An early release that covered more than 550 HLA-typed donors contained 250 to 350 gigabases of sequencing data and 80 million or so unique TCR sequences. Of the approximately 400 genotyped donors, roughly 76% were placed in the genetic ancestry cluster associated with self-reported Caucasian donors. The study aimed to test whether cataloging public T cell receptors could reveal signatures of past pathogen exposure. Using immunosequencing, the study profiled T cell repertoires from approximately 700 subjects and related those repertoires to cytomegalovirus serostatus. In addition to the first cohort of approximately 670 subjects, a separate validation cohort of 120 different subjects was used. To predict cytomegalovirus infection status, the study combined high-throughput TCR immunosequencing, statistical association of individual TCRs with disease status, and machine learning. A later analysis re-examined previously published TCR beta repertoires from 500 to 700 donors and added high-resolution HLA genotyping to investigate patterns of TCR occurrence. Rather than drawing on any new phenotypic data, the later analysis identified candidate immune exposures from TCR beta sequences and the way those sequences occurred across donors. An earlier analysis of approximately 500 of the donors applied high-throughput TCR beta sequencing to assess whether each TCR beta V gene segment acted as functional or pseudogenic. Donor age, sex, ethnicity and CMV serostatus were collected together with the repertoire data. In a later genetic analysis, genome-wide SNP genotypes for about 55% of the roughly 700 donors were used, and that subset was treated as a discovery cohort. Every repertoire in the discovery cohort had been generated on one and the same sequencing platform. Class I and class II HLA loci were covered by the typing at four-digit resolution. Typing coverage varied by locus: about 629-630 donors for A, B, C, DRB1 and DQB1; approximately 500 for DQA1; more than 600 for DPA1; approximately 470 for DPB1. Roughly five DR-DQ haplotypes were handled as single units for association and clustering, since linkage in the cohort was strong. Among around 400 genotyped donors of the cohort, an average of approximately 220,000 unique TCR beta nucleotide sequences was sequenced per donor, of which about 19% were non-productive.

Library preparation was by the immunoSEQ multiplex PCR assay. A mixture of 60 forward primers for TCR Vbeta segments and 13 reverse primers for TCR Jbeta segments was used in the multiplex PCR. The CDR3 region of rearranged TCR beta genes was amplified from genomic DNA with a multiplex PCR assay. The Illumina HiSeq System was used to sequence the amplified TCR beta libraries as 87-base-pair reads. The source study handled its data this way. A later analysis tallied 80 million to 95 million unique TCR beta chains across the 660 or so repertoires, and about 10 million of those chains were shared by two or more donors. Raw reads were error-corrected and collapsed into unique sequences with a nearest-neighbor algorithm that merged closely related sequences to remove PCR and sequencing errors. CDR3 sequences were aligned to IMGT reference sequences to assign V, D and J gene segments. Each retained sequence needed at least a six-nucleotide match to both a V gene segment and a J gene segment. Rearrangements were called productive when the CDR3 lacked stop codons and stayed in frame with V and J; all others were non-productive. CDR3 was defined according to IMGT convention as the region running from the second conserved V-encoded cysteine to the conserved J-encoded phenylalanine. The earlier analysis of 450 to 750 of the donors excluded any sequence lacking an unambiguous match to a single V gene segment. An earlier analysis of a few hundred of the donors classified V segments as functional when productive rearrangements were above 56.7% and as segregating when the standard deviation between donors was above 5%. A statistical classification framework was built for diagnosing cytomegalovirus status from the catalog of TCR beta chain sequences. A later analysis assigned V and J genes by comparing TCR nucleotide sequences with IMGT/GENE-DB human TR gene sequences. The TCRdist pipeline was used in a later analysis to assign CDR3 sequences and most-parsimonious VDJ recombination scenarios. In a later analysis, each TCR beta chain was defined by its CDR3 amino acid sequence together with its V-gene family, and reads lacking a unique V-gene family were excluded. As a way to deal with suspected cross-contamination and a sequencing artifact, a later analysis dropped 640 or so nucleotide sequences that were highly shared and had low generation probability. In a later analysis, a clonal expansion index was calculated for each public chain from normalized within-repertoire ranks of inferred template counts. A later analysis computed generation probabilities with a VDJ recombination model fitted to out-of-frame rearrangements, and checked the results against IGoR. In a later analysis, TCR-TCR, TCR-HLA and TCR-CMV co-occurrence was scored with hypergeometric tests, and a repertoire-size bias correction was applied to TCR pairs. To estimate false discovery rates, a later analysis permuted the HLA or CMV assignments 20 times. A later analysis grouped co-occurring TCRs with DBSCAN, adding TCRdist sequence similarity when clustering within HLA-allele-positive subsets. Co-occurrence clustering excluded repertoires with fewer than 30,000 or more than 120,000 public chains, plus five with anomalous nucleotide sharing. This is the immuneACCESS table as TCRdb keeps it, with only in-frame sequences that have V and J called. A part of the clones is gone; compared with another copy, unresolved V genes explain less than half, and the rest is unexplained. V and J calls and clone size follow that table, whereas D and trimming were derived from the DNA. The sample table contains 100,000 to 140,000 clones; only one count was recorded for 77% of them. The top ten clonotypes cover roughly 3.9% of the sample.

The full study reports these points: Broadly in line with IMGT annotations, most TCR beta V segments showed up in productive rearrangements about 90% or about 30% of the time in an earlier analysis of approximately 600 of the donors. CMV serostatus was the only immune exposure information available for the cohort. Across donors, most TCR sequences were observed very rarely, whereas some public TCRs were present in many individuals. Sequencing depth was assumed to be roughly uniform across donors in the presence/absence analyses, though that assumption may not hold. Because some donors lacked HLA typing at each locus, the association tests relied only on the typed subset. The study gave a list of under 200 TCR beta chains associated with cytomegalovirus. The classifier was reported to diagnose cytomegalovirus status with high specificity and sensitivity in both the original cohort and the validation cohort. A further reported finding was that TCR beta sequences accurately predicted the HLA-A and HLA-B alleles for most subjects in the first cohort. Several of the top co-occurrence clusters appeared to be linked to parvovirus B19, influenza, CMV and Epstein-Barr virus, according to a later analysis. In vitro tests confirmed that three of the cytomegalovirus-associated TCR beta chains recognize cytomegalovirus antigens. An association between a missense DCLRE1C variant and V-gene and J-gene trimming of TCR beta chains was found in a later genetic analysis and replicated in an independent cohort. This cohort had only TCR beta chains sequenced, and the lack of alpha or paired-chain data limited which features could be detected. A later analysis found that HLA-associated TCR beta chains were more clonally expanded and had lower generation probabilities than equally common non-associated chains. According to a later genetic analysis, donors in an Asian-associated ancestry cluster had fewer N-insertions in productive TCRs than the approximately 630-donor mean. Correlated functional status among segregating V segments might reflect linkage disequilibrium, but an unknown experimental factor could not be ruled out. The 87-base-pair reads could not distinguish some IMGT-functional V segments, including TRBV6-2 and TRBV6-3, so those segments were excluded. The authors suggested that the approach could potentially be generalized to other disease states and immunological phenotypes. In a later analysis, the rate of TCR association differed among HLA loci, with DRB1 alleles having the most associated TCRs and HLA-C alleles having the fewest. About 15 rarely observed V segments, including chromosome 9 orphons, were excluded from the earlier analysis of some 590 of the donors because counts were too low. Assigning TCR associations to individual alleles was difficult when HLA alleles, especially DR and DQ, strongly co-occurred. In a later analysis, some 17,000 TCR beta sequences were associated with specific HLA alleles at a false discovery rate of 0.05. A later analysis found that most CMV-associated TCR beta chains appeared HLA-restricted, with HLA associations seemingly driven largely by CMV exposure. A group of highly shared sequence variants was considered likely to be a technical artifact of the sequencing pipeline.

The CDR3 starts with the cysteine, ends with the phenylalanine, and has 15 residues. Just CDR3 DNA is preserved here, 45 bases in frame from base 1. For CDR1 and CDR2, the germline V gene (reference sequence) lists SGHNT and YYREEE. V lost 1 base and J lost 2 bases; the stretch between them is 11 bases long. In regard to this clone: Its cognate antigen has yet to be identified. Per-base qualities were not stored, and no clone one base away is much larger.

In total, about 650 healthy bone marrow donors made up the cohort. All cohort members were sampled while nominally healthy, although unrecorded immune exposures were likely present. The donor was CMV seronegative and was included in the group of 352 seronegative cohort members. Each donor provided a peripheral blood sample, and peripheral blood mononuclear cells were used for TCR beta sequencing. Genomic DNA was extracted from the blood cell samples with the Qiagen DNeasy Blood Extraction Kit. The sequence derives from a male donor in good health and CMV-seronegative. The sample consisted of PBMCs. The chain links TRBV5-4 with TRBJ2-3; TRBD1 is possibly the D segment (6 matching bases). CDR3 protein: CASSLTGTDTDTQYF. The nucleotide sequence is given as TGTGCCAGCAGCTTGACAGGGACCGACACAGATACGCAGTATTTT.